The 24 T cell receptor beta chains given below trace back to one sample, sequenced in a study of control samples from healthy donors and cancer patients. Produced via immunoSEQ multiplex PCR; TCRdb's table is partial and in-frame only. This table has fewer than 15,000 clones, less than 95% appearing once. The sample comprised PBMCs. These receptors were taken from a man in his 70s with head and neck cancer.

This sequence joins TRBV6-5 and TRBJ2-4; D may match TRBD1 or TRBD2 (6 bases each). Trimming removed 6 bases from V and 13 bases from J, with 19 bases in between. CDR3 length: 13 amino acids. CDR1 and CDR2 (germline): MNHEY, SVGAGI. Written as DNA, the CDR3 is TGTGCCAGCAGGGATCCAGGGGACTTCGGGCAGTACTTC. It specifies CASRDPGDFGQYF.

V is TRBV6-5 and J is TRBJ2-1; D remains ambiguous. V was trimmed by 0 bases and J by 0 bases, leaving 9 bases between them. Germline V lookup: CDR1 MNHEY, CDR2 SVGAGI. The CDR3 covers 16 residues. CDR3 in amino acids: CASSYSIHFSYNEQFF. CDR3 nucleotide sequence: TGTGCCAGCAGTTACTCGATCCACTTCTCCTACAATGAGCAGTTCTTC.

This clone appeared a single time. The V call is TRBV6-5, the J call TRBJ2-7; D possibly corresponds to TRBD2 (6 bases). CDR1 MNHEY and CDR2 SVGAGI come from the germline V gene. The CDR3 length is 14 residues. V was cut by 2 bases and J by 2 bases, with 10 bases left in between. CDR3 amino acids: CASSYAREAYEQYF. CDR3 bases: TGTGCCAGCAGTTACGCCAGGGAGGCCTACGAGCAGTACTTC.

The chain combines TRBV10-1 with TRBJ2-7, with D possibly matching TRBD1 (6 bases). Trimming took 6 bases from V and 3 from J, leaving 18 bases between them. There are 15 residues in the CDR3. Germline values: CDR1 WNHNN, CDR2 SYGVQD (reference sequence). The CDR3 loop reads CASRTTGSRCYEQYF. As DNA, the CDR3 is TGCGCCAGCAGGACAACAGGGAGTCGGTGCTACGAGCAGTACTTC.

This rearrangement joins TRBV29-1 to TRBJ1-5; D is perhaps TRBD1 (6 bases). The CDR3 covers 13 residues. The ends were cut back, 4 bases at V and 3 bases at J, with 10 bases in the middle. Germline values: CDR1 SQVTM, CDR2 ANQGSEA. The CDR3 reads CSVVGQNNQPQHF. CDR3 nucleotides: TGCAGCGTTGTCGGACAGAACAATCAGCCCCAGCATTTT.

J is TRBJ2-3 and V is TRBV6-5, with a possible D match to TRBD1 (6 bases). The V gene lost 2 bases and the J gene lost 0 bases, with 12 bases spanning the gap. Germline loops: CDR1 MNHEY, CDR2 SVGAGI. The CDR3 is made up of 16 amino acids. CDR3 nucleotides: TGTGCCAGCAGTTACCGACAGGTTCTTAGCACAGATACGCAGTATTTT. It codes for CASSYRQVLSTDTQYF.

This chain links TRBV4-2 with TRBJ1-4; TRBD1 matches 9 bases. The germline CDR1 and CDR2 sequences are LGHNA and YNFKEQ. The CDR3 is 18 amino acids. V dropped 2 bases and J dropped 8; count of bases not matched to a gene: 15. The DNA for the CDR3 is TGTGCCAGCAGCCAACTTCCGGGACAGGGAAGAAACGGAGAAAAACTGTTTTTT. Translating it yields CASSQLPGQGRNGEKLFF.

V usage is TRBV10-3 and J usage is TRBJ2-7; 12 positions match TRBD1. The J segment lost 12 bases and the V segment lost 9 bases, leaving 3 bases of the junction unmatched. This CDR3 contains 10 residues. Germline V gives CDR1 ENHRY, CDR2 SYGVKD. The CDR3 DNA is TGTGCCATTGGGACAGGGGGCTTGTACTTC. Encoded protein: CAIGTGGLYF.

The J gene is TRBJ2-7, the V gene TRBV5-4, with TRBD1 as a possible D gene (6 bases). The V gene's germline CDR1 is SGHNT and CDR2 YYREEE (reference sequence). The CDR3 is 14 amino acids. The V end lost 0 bases, the J end lost 5 bases, and 12 bases lay between the germline ends. CDR3 loop: CASSLATDSNEQYF. The CDR3 nucleotides are TGTGCCAGCAGCTTGGCGACGGACAGTAACGAGCAGTACTTC. Drawing the rest from reference TRBV5-4 and TRBJ2-7, the complete variable domain is ETGVTQSPTHLIKTRGQQVTLRCSSQSGHNTVSWYQQALGQGPQFIFQYYREEENGRGNFPPRFSGLQFPNYSSELNVNALELDDSALYLCASSLATDSNEQYFGPGTRLTVT.

The V call is TRBV10-3, the J call TRBJ1-5; D remains ambiguous. The V gene lost 4 bases and the J gene lost 8 bases, with 18 bases spanning the gap. The CDR3 is made up of 15 amino acids. Germline V CDR1 and CDR2: ENHRY, SYGVKD. The CDR3 protein is CAISAVDGLFEPQHF. In DNA, the CDR3 is TGTGCCATCAGTGCGGTCGACGGCCTCTTTGAGCCCCAGCATTTT.

The CDR3 is CSVGAGETQYF. CDR3 nucleotides: TGCAGCGTCGGGGCTGGAGAGACCCAGTACTTC. The chain couples TRBV29-1 to TRBJ2-5; D tentatively fits TRBD1 or TRBD2 (5 bases each). The CDR3 contains 11 residues. The germline V and J ends were trimmed by 6 bases and 4 bases, with 9 bases remaining between them. Per the germline V gene, CDR1 is SQVTM and CDR2 is ANQGSEA.

This chain links TRBV6-5 with TRBJ2-3; 8 bases align to TRBD1. Per the germline V gene, CDR1 is MNHEY and CDR2 is SVGAGI. This CDR3 has 14 amino acids. J gave up 2 bases and V 11 bases, and 9 bases lay outside the gene matches. Here the CDR3 DNA reads TGTGCCGGTTCGGACAGGGCTAACACAGATACGCAGTATTTT. This codes for CAGSDRANTDTQYF.

The chain joins TRBV7-7 to TRBJ2-5; D tentatively fits TRBD1 or TRBD2 (5 bases each). Germline lookup yields CDR1 SSHAT and CDR2 FNYEAQ (reference sequence). V gave up 2 bases and J gave up 4 bases, with 11 bases separating them. This CDR3 region has 14 residues. CDR3 DNA sequence: TGTGCCAGCAGCTTATCGGCAGGGACAGAGACCCAGTACTTC. Translating gives CASSLSAGTETQYF.

The rearrangement links TRBV7-3 to TRBJ2-1; D possibly corresponds to TRBD2 (6 bases). V was pared by 5 bases and J by 10 bases, with 15 bases between. The CDR3 runs 13 residues. The germline V gene has CDR1 SGHTA and CDR2 FQGTGA. CDR3 sequence (DNA): TGTGCCAGCAGCCCGGGACTCGTCGGGGAGCAGTTCTTC. Translation: CASSPGLVGEQFF.

The genes are TRBV28 and TRBJ1-2; TRBD1 aligns across 9 bases. CDR1 and CDR2 (germline): MDHEN, SYDVKM. J gave up 3 bases and V 6 bases, and 14 bases lay outside the gene matches. This CDR3 is built from 17 residues. The CDR3 coding sequence is TGTGCCAGCAGCACCATAGGGACAGGGATATTCGACTATGGCTACACCTTC. It specifies CASSTIGTGIFDYGYTF.

V and J are TRBV2 and TRBJ1-6; the match to TRBD1 covers 9 bases. The V gene's germline CDR1 is SNHLY and CDR2 FYNNEI. Trimming cost V 8 bases and J 5 bases; bases outside gene matches: 10. This CDR3 is built from 16 residues. CDR3 DNA: TGTGCCAGCCCCTTGGACAGGGGCAAGAATAATTCACCCCTCCACTTT. Its translation is CASPLDRGKNNSPLHF.

This chain uses TRBV5-1 with TRBJ2-5; a possible D gene is TRBD2 (6 bases). V lost 4 bases and J 7 bases, leaving 14 bases between the germline ends. This CDR3 comprises 13 residues. Germline V gives CDR1 SGHRS, CDR2 YFSETQ. The CDR3 loop is CASSPGTVGTQYF. CDR3 nucleotides: TGCGCCAGCAGCCCCGGGACTGTGGGGACCCAGTACTTC.

This chain connects TRBV11-3 to TRBJ2-3; either TRBD1 or TRBD2 may fit D (5 bases each). Looked up from germline, CDR1 is SGHNT and CDR2 is YENEEA. Trimming removed 5 bases at V and 5 bases at J, with 14 bases between. The CDR3 totals 14 residues. The CDR3 sequence: CASSPQGGGDTQYF. In DNA, the CDR3 is TGTGCCAGCAGCCCCCAGGGTGGAGGAGATACGCAGTATTTT. Full variable domain (rest looked up from reference TRBV11-3 and TRBJ2-3): EAGVVQSPRYKIIEKKQPVAFWCNPISGHNTLYWYLQNLGQGPELLIRYENEEAVDDSQLPKDRFSAERLKGVDSTLKIQPAELGDSAVYLCASSPQGGGDTQYFGPGTRLTVL.

In regard to this clone: Germline is not matched at one junction end, which may reflect a read error. The chain couples TRBV2 to TRBJ1-2, with TRBD1 as a possible D gene (5 bases). Germline CDR1 reads SNHLY; CDR2 reads FYNNEI. CDR3 length: 12 amino acids. The CDR3 sequence is CASSEARGHTPF. As DNA, the CDR3 is TGTGCCAGCAGTGAAGCGCGAGGACACACCCCCTTC.

Only one count was recorded for this clone. V is TRBV6-5 and J is TRBJ2-5; TRBD1 might be the D (6 bases). The CDR3 totals 13 residues. The germline V gene encodes CDR1 MNHEY and CDR2 SVGAGI. Between the trimmed V and J ends, which lost 7 bases and 0 bases, there was a span of 9 bases. The CDR3 nucleotides are TGTGCCAGCACCAACAGGGACCAAGAGACCCAGTACTTC. Translating it yields CASTNRDQETQYF.

V gene TRBV20-1 combines with J gene TRBJ1-4; D ambiguous. CDR3 length: 15 residues. Trimming took 3 bases from V and 7 from J, leaving 18 bases between them. Germline CDR1 reads DFQATT; CDR2 reads SNEGSKA (reference sequence). The DNA for the CDR3 is TGCAGTGCTAGTAACCCGGTTACTTCGGGTGAAAAACTGTTTTTT. This codes for CSASNPVTSGEKLFF.

This clone appeared a few times. The chain couples TRBV2 to TRBJ1-2, with 8 positions matching TRBD1. In germline, CDR1 is SNHLY, CDR2 FYNNEI. The J segment lost 8 bases and the V segment lost 4 bases, leaving 9 bases of the junction unmatched. The CDR3 contains 14 residues. CDR3 in DNA: TGTGCCAGCAGTGTAGGGACAGGCCAGGGCGGCTACACCTTC. Amino acids: CASSVGTGQGGYTF.

CDR3 sequence reads: CASSLSGLHNEQFF. The DNA for the CDR3 is TGTGCCAGCAGCTTATCGGGACTTCACAATGAGCAGTTCTTC. This rearrangement joins TRBV7-3 to TRBJ2-1, with a weak D call TRBD2 (6 bases). Trimming removed 2 bases from V and 5 bases from J, with 10 bases in between. The CDR3 is 14 amino acids. In germline, CDR1 is SGHTA, CDR2 FQGTGA.

The chain has TRBV29-1 and TRBJ2-3, with no clear D. The germline V gene has CDR1 SQVTM and CDR2 ANQGSEA. The CDR3 extends over 11 amino acids. The germline V and J ends were trimmed by 3 bases and 2 bases, with 3 bases remaining between them. The CDR3 region is CSVETTDTQYF. In DNA form, the CDR3 reads TGCAGCGTTGAGACCACAGATACGCAGTATTTT.